A selection of T cell receptor beta chains follows, all from one sample in a study of T cell repertoires in cytomegalovirus infection. TCRdb re-called the reads with MiXCR, one entry per CDR3 protein. The table records about 740,000 distinct CDR3 sequences, 35% to 45% of them present only once. The specimen was PBMCs. Every receptor here comes from a human donor in good health (CMV status not recorded). Some clones in this sample may be carry-over from other donors' samples. CDR3s include the opening cysteine and the closing phenylalanine or tryptophan. D genes are given only for firm matches. Clone sizes are given selectively: once, few, many, or a class where the clone is expanded.

v_gene: TRBV2; j_gene: TRBJ2-1; d_gene: NA; abundance: few; CDR3aa: CASRENRDNEQFF; CDR3nt: TGTGCCAGCAGGGAAAACCGGGACAACGAGCAGTTCTTC
v_gene: TRBV6-1; j_gene: TRBJ1-2; d_gene: NA; abundance: NA; CDR3aa: CASSSDGYYGYTF; CDR3nt: TGTGCCAGCAGTTCGGACGGCTACTATGGCTACACCTTC
v_gene: TRBV6-1; j_gene: TRBJ1-4; d_gene: NA; abundance: NA; CDR3aa: CATSGIPEKLFF; CDR3nt: TGTGCCACCAGCGGCATCCCCGAAAAACTGTTTTTT
v_gene: TRBV28; j_gene: TRBJ1-1; d_gene: NA; abundance: few; CDR3aa: CASSSPLDTEAFF; CDR3nt: TGTGCCAGCAGTTCGCCACTAGACACTGAAGCTTTCTTT
v_gene: TRBV5-3; j_gene: TRBJ1-1; d_gene: NA; abundance: NA; CDR3aa: CASSPRPGVPTEAFF; CDR3nt: TGTGCCAGCAGCCCCCGGCCGGGGGTCCCCACTGAAGCTTTCTTT
v_gene: TRBV30; j_gene: TRBJ1-1; d_gene: NA; abundance: NA; CDR3aa: CAWSVVSMNTEAFF; CDR3nt: TGTGCCTGGAGTGTGGTTTCCATGAACACTGAAGCTTTCTTT
v_gene: TRBV6-1; j_gene: TRBJ1-2; d_gene: TRBD1; abundance: many; CDR3aa: CASSEAMGQRGYTF; CDR3nt: TGTGCCAGCAGTGAAGCGATGGGACAGAGGGGCTACACCTTC
v_gene: TRBV6-4; j_gene: TRBJ1-6; d_gene: NA; abundance: NA; CDR3aa: CASSPGTFGDSPLHF; CDR3nt: TGTGCCAGCAGTCCCGGGACATTTGGGGATTCACCCCTCCACTTT
v_gene: TRBV7-9; j_gene: TRBJ1-1; d_gene: NA; abundance: few; CDR3aa: CAGLENTEAFF; CDR3nt: TGTGCCGGGCTCGAGAACACTGAAGCTTTCTTT
v_gene: TRBV28; j_gene: TRBJ1-1; d_gene: NA; abundance: NA; CDR3aa: CASSFTASNTEAFF; CDR3nt: TGTGCCAGCAGTTTCACAGCATCGAACACTGAAGCTTTCTTT
v_gene: TRBV5-3; j_gene: TRBJ2-3; d_gene: NA; abundance: NA; CDR3aa: CASSLDDSTDTQYF; CDR3nt: TGTGCCAGCAGCTTAGACGACTCCACAGATACGCAGTATTTT
v_gene: TRBV6-2/TRBV6-3; j_gene: TRBJ2-1; d_gene: NA; abundance: few; CDR3aa: CASSYGYSNEQFF; CDR3nt: TGTGCCAGCAGTTATGGGTATTCCAATGAGCAGTTCTTC
v_gene: TRBV20-1; j_gene: TRBJ1-5; d_gene: NA; abundance: NA; CDR3aa: CSASSRGSNQPQHF; CDR3nt: TGCAGTGCTAGTTCCAGGGGTAGCAATCAGCCCCAGCATTTT
v_gene: TRBV28; j_gene: TRBJ1-1; d_gene: NA; abundance: few; CDR3aa: CASRFALLRTEAFF; CDR3nt: TGTGCCAGCCGTTTCGCCCTTTTGCGCACTGAAGCTTTCTTT
v_gene: TRBV12-3/TRBV12-4; j_gene: TRBJ2-3; d_gene: NA; abundance: NA; CDR3aa: CASSLGNGGDTQYF; CDR3nt: TGTGCCAGCAGTTTAGGAAACGGTGGAGATACGCAGTATTTT
v_gene: TRBV10-3; j_gene: TRBJ2-5; d_gene: NA; abundance: few; CDR3aa: CAISETVRVERQETQYF; CDR3nt: TGTGCCATCAGTGAGACAGTTCGGGTCGAGCGTCAAGAGACCCAGTACTTC
v_gene: TRBV7-2; j_gene: TRBJ2-6; d_gene: TRBD1; abundance: many; CDR3aa: CASSDRPGTGPGGGANVLTF; CDR3nt: TGTGCCAGCAGCGACCGCCCCGGGACAGGGCCGGGGGGTGGGGCCAACGTCCTGACTTTC
v_gene: TRBV12-3/TRBV12-4; j_gene: TRBJ1-2; d_gene: TRBD1; abundance: NA; CDR3aa: CASRINGDRGHEEGYTF; CDR3nt: TGTGCCAGCAGAATTAATGGGGACAGGGGGCACGAAGAAGGCTACACCTTC
v_gene: TRBV6-5; j_gene: TRBJ1-1; d_gene: NA; abundance: NA; CDR3aa: CASSYKSDSLKGAFF; CDR3nt: TGTGCCAGCAGTTACAAGTCTGACAGCCTCAAGGGGGCTTTCTTT
v_gene: TRBV7-9; j_gene: TRBJ2-7; d_gene: TRBD2; abundance: NA; CDR3aa: CASSSRTSGSYEQYF; CDR3nt: TGTGCCAGCAGCTCCCGGACTAGCGGGAGTTACGAGCAGTACTTC
v_gene: TRBV5-6; j_gene: TRBJ2-7; d_gene: TRBD1; abundance: few; CDR3aa: CASSPGTGFSYEQYF; CDR3nt: TGTGCCAGCAGCCCCGGGACAGGGTTTTCCTACGAGCAGTACTTC
v_gene: TRBV7-6; j_gene: TRBJ2-7; d_gene: NA; abundance: few; CDR3aa: CASSPTGKEQYF; CDR3nt: TGTGCCAGCAGCCCAACAGGGAAGGAGCAGTACTTC
v_gene: TRBV6-2/TRBV6-3; j_gene: TRBJ2-2; d_gene: NA; abundance: NA; CDR3aa: CASRAGNLNTGELFF; CDR3nt: TGTGCCAGCAGGGCAGGGAACTTGAACACCGGGGAGCTGTTTTTT
v_gene: TRBV12-3/TRBV12-4; j_gene: TRBJ2-2; d_gene: NA; abundance: many; CDR3aa: CASSKGRDRYTGELFF; CDR3nt: TGTGCCAGCAGTAAGGGGCGGGACAGATACACCGGGGAGCTGTTTTTT
v_gene: TRBV7-9; j_gene: TRBJ2-7; d_gene: NA; abundance: NA; CDR3aa: CASSDLSGPYEQYF; CDR3nt: TGTGCCAGCAGCGACCTTAGCGGACCCTACGAGCAGTACTTC
v_gene: TRBV12-3/TRBV12-4; j_gene: TRBJ2-1; d_gene: NA; abundance: few; CDR3aa: CASSFPGHEQFF; CDR3nt: TGTGCCAGCAGTTTTCCCGGCCATGAGCAGTTCTTC
v_gene: TRBV5-1; j_gene: TRBJ2-1; d_gene: TRBD2; abundance: NA; CDR3aa: CASSFVAGGPGNEQFF; CDR3nt: TGCGCCAGCAGCTTTGTGGCGGGAGGGCCCGGGAATGAGCAGTTCTTC
v_gene: TRBV19; j_gene: TRBJ2-1; d_gene: TRBD2; abundance: few; CDR3aa: CASSMVLAGGPAYNEQFF; CDR3nt: TGTGCCAGTAGTATGGTACTAGCGGGAGGGCCCGCCTACAATGAGCAGTTCTTC
v_gene: TRBV14; j_gene: TRBJ1-2; d_gene: NA; abundance: few; CDR3aa: CASSQEVGGLVWGYTF; CDR3nt: TGTGCCAGCAGCCAAGAGGTCGGAGGCCTCGTCTGGGGCTACACCTTC
v_gene: TRBV11-3; j_gene: TRBJ2-3; d_gene: NA; abundance: NA; CDR3aa: CVSSPRNGADTQYF; CDR3nt: TGTGTCAGCAGCCCCCGGAACGGAGCGGATACGCAGTATTTT
v_gene: TRBV6-6; j_gene: TRBJ1-5; d_gene: NA; abundance: NA; CDR3aa: CASSSSGIRNQPQHF; CDR3nt: TGTGCCAGCAGTTCCTCCGGGATTCGCAATCAGCCCCAGCATTTT
v_gene: TRBV4-2; j_gene: TRBJ2-2; d_gene: TRBD1; abundance: few; CDR3aa: CASSQGPGTANTGELFF; CDR3nt: TGTGCCAGCAGCCAAGGCCCCGGGACAGCGAACACCGGGGAGCTGTTTTTT
v_gene: TRBV7-3; j_gene: TRBJ2-1; d_gene: TRBD2; abundance: NA; CDR3aa: CASSLMSGGHDEQFF; CDR3nt: TGTGCCAGCAGCTTGATGAGCGGGGGGCACGATGAGCAGTTCTTC
v_gene: TRBV7-8; j_gene: TRBJ2-5; d_gene: NA; abundance: few; CDR3aa: CASSPLGGFQETQYF; CDR3nt: TGTGCCAGCAGCCCGTTAGGAGGGTTTCAAGAGACCCAGTACTTC
v_gene: TRBV19; j_gene: TRBJ2-2; d_gene: NA; abundance: few; CDR3aa: CASRIQKGAGELFF; CDR3nt: TGTGCCAGTAGGATCCAAAAGGGGGCCGGGGAGCTGTTTTTT
v_gene: TRBV5-4; j_gene: TRBJ2-3; d_gene: NA; abundance: NA; CDR3aa: CASSPRQLTSTDTQYF; CDR3nt: TGTGCCAGCAGCCCACGACAGCTAACTAGCACAGATACGCAGTATTTT
v_gene: TRBV2; j_gene: TRBJ2-1; d_gene: NA; abundance: few; CDR3aa: CASSETNARTHEQFF; CDR3nt: TGTGCCAGCAGTGAAACGAATGCCAGGACCCATGAGCAGTTCTTC
v_gene: TRBV27; j_gene: TRBJ1-3; d_gene: NA; abundance: NA; CDR3aa: CASSLRRDTSAPSGNTIYF; CDR3nt: TGTGCCAGCAGTTTACGCCGGGACACCTCAGCCCCATCTGGAAACACCATATATTTT
v_gene: TRBV20-1; j_gene: TRBJ2-1; d_gene: TRBD2; abundance: NA; CDR3aa: CSARGTSGGNEQFF; CDR3nt: TGCAGTGCTAGAGGAACTAGCGGGGGGAATGAGCAGTTCTTC
v_gene: TRBV20-1; j_gene: TRBJ2-7; d_gene: NA; abundance: NA; CDR3aa: CSAQGTYAYEQYF; CDR3nt: TGCAGTGCTCAGGGGACATACGCCTACGAGCAGTACTTC
v_gene: TRBV5-1; j_gene: TRBJ2-3; d_gene: TRBD1; abundance: NA; CDR3aa: CASSLTQGSTDTQYF; CDR3nt: TGCGCCAGCAGCTTGACACAGGGGAGCACAGATACGCAGTATTTT
v_gene: TRBV7-2; j_gene: TRBJ1-3; d_gene: NA; abundance: NA; CDR3aa: CDSSTLRGCGNTIYF; CDR3nt: TGTGACAGCAGCACATTGCGGGGGTGTGGAAACACCATATATTTT
v_gene: TRBV7-2; j_gene: TRBJ1-4; d_gene: NA; abundance: many; CDR3aa: CASSLNGVTNEKLFF; CDR3nt: TGTGCCAGCAGCTTAAACGGGGTTACTAATGAAAAACTGTTTTTT
v_gene: TRBV5-4; j_gene: TRBJ1-1; d_gene: NA; abundance: few; CDR3aa: CASSLDSRGTEAFF; CDR3nt: TGTGCCAGCAGCTTGGATTCAAGGGGAACTGAAGCTTTCTTT
v_gene: TRBV28; j_gene: TRBJ2-7; d_gene: NA; abundance: NA; CDR3aa: CASGDPGYEQYF; CDR3nt: TGTGCCAGCGGGGACCCCGGCTACGAGCAGTACTTC
v_gene: TRBV7-9; j_gene: TRBJ2-2; d_gene: TRBD1; abundance: NA; CDR3aa: CASSDTGVGTGELFF; CDR3nt: TGTGCCAGCAGCGACACAGGGGTCGGGACCGGGGAGCTGTTTTTT
v_gene: TRBV27; j_gene: TRBJ1-2; d_gene: NA; abundance: few; CDR3aa: CASRPMTLNYGYTF; CDR3nt: TGTGCCAGCAGACCAATGACACTTAACTATGGCTACACCTTC
v_gene: TRBV5-1; j_gene: TRBJ2-1; d_gene: NA; abundance: few; CDR3aa: CASSLETPYNEQFF; CDR3nt: TGCGCCAGCAGCTTGGAGACTCCCTACAATGAGCAGTTCTTC
v_gene: TRBV4-2; j_gene: TRBJ1-5; d_gene: NA; abundance: once; CDR3aa: CASSQDAGDWGPQHF; CDR3nt: TGTGCCAGCAGCCAAGATGCGGGGGATTGGGGGCCCCAGCATTTT
v_gene: TRBV7-8; j_gene: TRBJ1-1; d_gene: NA; abundance: NA; CDR3aa: CASSPPSVEAFF; CDR3nt: TGTGCCAGCAGCCCCCCATCAGTTGAAGCTTTCTTT
v_gene: TRBV24-1; j_gene: TRBJ2-3; d_gene: TRBD1; abundance: NA; CDR3aa: CATSDLDRGRTDTQYF; CDR3nt: TGTGCCACCAGTGACCTCGACAGGGGGCGGACAGATACGCAGTATTTT
v_gene: TRBV7-3; j_gene: TRBJ2-1; d_gene: NA; abundance: NA; CDR3aa: CASSLKGGGRNEQFF; CDR3nt: TGTGCCAGCAGCTTAAAGGGAGGGGGGCGGAATGAGCAGTTCTTC
v_gene: TRBV6-9; j_gene: TRBJ1-1; d_gene: NA; abundance: NA; CDR3aa: CASSWDAVRAFF; CDR3nt: TGTGCCAGCAGTTGGGACGCCGTTCGTGCTTTCTTT
v_gene: TRBV4-1; j_gene: TRBJ1-5; d_gene: TRBD1; abundance: few; CDR3aa: CASSQPGQWSSQPQHF; CDR3nt: TGCGCCAGCAGCCAACCGGGACAGTGGTCGAGCCAGCCCCAGCATTTT